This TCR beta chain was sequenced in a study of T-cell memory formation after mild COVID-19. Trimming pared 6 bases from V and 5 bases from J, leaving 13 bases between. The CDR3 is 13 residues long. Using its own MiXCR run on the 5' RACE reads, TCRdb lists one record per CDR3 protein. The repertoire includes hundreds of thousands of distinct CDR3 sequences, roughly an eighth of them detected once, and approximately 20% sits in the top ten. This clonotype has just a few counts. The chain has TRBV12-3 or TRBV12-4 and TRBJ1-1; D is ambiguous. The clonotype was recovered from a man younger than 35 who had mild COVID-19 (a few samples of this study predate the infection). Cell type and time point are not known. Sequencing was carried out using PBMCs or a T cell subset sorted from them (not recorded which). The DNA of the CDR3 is TGTGCCAGCAGCTATTCGGATATTACTGAAGCTTTCTTT. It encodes CASSYSDITEAFF.